This record looks at one TCR beta chain sequence and its context. Germline loops: CDR1 SGHDN, CDR2 FVKESK. The CDR3 spans 15 residues. The data were taken from a study of monozygotic twins with inflammatory bowel disease. TCRdb derives one entry per CDR3 protein from the 5' RACE reads, leaving out DNA. The sample is made up of some 130,000 distinct CDR3 sequences, and the top ten hold roughly 1.2% of it. The chain combines TRBV14 with TRBJ1-1; TCRdb proposes TRBD1, but this gene call is untestable without DNA. The receptor was isolated from a human donor with ulcerative colitis or Crohn's disease, or a healthy co-twin of an affected twin (not recorded which). What was sequenced was blood. CDR3 sequence: CASSSAGVMNTEAFF.